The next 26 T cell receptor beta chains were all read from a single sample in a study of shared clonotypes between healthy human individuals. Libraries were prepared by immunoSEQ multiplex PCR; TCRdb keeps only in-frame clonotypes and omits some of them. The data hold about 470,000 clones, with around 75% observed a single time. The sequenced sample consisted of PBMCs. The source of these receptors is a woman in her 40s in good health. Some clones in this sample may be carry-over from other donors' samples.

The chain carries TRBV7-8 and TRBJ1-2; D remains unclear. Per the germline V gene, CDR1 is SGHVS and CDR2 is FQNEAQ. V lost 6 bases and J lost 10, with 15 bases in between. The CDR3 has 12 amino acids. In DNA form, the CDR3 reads TGTGCCAGCAGTTTCCCGGGATCACCCTACACCTTC. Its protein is CASSFPGSPYTF.

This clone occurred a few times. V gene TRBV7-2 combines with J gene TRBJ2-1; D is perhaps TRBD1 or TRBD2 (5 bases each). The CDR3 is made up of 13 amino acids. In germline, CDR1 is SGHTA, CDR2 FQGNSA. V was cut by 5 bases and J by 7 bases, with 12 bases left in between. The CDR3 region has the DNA TGTGCCAGCAGCCAGGGACCCGAAAATGAGCAGTTCTTC. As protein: CASSQGPENEQFF.

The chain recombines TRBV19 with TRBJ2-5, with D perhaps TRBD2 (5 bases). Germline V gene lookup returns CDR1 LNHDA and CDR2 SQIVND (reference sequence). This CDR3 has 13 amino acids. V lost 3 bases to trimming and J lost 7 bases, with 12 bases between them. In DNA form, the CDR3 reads TGTGCCAGTAGTATCGGCCTAGAGGGGACCCAGTACTTC. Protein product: CASSIGLEGTQYF.

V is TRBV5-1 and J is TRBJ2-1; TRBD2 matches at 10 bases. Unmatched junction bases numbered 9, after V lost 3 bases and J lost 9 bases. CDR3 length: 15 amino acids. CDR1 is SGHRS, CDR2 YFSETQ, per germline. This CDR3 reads CASSSGLAPGSEQFF. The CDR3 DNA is TGCGCCAGCAGCTCGGGACTAGCGCCAGGGAGTGAGCAGTTCTTC.

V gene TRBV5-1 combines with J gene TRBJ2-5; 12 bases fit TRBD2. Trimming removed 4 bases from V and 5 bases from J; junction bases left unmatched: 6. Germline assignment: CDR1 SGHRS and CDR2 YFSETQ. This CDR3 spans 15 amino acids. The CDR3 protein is CASSGGLAGLETQYF. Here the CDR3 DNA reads TGCGCCAGCAGCGGCGGACTAGCGGGATTGGAGACCCAGTACTTC.

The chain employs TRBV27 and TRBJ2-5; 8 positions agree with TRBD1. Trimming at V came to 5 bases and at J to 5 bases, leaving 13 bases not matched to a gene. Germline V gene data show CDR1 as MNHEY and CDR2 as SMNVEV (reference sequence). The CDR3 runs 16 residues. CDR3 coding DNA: TGTGCCAGCAGTCCGACCAGGACAGGGTACTGGGAGACCCAGTACTTC. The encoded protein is CASSPTRTGYWETQYF.

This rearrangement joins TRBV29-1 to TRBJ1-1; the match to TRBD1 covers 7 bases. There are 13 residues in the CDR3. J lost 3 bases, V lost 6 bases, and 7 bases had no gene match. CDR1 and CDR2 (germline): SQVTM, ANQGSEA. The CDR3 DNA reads TGCAGCGTCGGGACAGCTCTGGACACTGAAGCTTTCTTT. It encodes CSVGTALDTEAFF.

The CDR3 reads CASSFTTGANTGELFF. The CDR3 coding sequence is TGTGCCAGCAGTTTTACAACAGGGGCGAACACCGGGGAGCTGTTTTTT. V gene TRBV2 combines with J gene TRBJ2-2, with TRBD1 identical over 7 bases. This CDR3 region has 16 residues. From germline, CDR1 is SNHLY and CDR2 FYNNEI. Trimming cost V 5 bases and J 0 bases; bases outside gene matches: 6.

The CDR3 DNA sequence: TGTGCCAGCAGTTTAGGGGGGGAAGAAGCGAACACTGAAGCTTTCTTT. Amino acids: CASSLGGEEANTEAFF. This chain uses TRBV27 with TRBJ1-1; weak D call: TRBD1 (5 bases). The V end lost 2 bases, the J end lost 1 base, and 14 bases lay between the germline ends. Germline V gene data show CDR1 as MNHEY and CDR2 as SMNVEV (reference sequence). The CDR3 has 16 amino acids.

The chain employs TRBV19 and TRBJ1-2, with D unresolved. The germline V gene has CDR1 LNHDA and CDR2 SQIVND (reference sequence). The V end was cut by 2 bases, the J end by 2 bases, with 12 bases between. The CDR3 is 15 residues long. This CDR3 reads CASSITRLLNYGYTF. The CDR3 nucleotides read TGTGCCAGTAGTATAACCAGACTCTTAAACTATGGCTACACCTTC. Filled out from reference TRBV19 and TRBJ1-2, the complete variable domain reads DGGITQSPKYLFRKEGQNVTLSCEQNLNHDAMYWYRQDPGQGLRLIYYSQIVNDFQKGDIAEGYSVSREKKESFPLTVTSAQKNPTAFYLCASSITRLLNYGYTFGSGTRLTVV.

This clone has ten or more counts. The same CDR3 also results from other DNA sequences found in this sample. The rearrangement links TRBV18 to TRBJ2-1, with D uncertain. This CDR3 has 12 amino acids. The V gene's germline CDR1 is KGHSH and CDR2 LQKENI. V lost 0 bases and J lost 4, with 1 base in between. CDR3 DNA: TGTGCCAGCTCACCACCTTACAATGAGCAGTTCTTC. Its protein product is CASSPPYNEQFF.

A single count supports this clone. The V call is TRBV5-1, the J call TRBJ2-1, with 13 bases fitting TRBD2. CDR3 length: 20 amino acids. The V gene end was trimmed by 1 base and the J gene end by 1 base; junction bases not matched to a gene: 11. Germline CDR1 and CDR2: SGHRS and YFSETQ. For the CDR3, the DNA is TGCGCCAGCAGCTTGCCTAGGACTAGCGGGAGCCCGCTTTCCTACAATGAGCAGTTCTTC. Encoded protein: CASSLPRTSGSPLSYNEQFF.

CDR3 DNA sequence: TGTGCCAGCAGCGCACTAGCGGGAGTTAATAATGAGCAGTTCTTC. Residues: CASSALAGVNNEQFF. The chain links TRBV9 to TRBJ2-1, with 11 bases aligning to TRBD2. The CDR3 consists of 15 residues. Germline V gives CDR1 SGDLS, CDR2 YYNGEE. Trimming removed 3 bases from V and 7 bases from J; junction bases left unmatched: 6.

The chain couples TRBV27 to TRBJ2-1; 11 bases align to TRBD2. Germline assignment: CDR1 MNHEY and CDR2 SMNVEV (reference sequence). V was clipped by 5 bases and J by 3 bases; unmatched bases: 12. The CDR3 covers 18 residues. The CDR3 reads CASSRPPRLAGRYNEQFF. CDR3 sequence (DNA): TGTGCCAGCAGTCGACCGCCCCGACTAGCGGGACGCTACAATGAGCAGTTCTTC.

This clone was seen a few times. The CDR3 region has the DNA TGTGCCAGCACTCGGGCACCCAGGGACTATGGCTACACCTTC. Protein sequence: CASTRAPRDYGYTF. The V call is TRBV6-6, the J call TRBJ1-2; TRBD1 might be the D (5 bases). Germline values: CDR1 MNHNY, CDR2 SVGAGI (reference sequence). The CDR3 extends over 14 amino acids. V was pared by 7 bases and J by 3 bases, with 15 bases between.

The CDR3 bases are TGTGCCAGCAAGTGGGCGGGAGACACCTACGAGCAGTACTTC. Its translation is CASKWAGDTYEQYF. This chain links TRBV28 with TRBJ2-7; 7 bases match TRBD2. CDR1 is MDHEN and CDR2 is SYDVKM in the germline V gene. The length of the CDR3 is 14 residues. The trim removed 7 bases at V and 2 bases at J, leaving 8 bases unmatched.

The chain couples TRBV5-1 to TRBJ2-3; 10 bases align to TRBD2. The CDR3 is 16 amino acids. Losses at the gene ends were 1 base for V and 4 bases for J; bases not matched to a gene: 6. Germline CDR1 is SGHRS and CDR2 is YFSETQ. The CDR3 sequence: CASSLSSGSGADTQYF. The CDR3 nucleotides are TGCGCCAGCAGCTTGTCTAGCGGGAGCGGCGCAGATACGCAGTATTTT.

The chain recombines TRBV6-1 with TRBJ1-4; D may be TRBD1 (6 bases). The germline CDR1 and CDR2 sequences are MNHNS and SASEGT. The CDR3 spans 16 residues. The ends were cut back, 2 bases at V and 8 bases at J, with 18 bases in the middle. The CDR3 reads CASSEMGGVGGEKLFF. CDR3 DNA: TGTGCCAGCAGTGAAATGGGGGGCGTGGGTGGAGAAAAACTGTTTTTT.

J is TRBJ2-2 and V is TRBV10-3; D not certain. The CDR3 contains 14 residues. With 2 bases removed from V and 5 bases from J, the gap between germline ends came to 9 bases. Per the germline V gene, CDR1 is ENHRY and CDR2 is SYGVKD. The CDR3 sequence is CAISEAETTGELFF. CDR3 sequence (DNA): TGTGCCATCAGTGAGGCAGAGACTACCGGGGAGCTGTTTTTT.

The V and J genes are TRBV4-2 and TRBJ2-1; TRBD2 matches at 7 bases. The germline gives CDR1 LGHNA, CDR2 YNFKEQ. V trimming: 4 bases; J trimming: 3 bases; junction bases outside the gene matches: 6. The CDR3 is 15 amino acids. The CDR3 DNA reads TGTGCCAGCAGCCGGCGGGAGATTTACTACAATGAGCAGTTCTTC. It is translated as CASSRREIYYNEQFF.

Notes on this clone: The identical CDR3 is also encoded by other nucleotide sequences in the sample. CDR3: CASSIQGNNQPQHF. CDR3 DNA: TGTGCCAGTAGTATACAGGGGAACAATCAGCCCCAGCATTTT. The chain recombines TRBV19 with TRBJ1-5, with a weak D call TRBD1 (6 bases). The V gene lost 2 bases and the J gene lost 3 bases, with 8 bases spanning the gap. There are 14 residues in the CDR3. CDR1 is LNHDA, CDR2 SQIVND, per germline (reference sequence).

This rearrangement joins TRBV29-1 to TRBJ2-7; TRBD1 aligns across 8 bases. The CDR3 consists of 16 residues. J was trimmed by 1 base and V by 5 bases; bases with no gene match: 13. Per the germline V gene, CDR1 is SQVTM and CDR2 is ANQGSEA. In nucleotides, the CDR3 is TGCAGCGTTACCGGGGGAACAGGGGGGCCTTCCTACGAGCAGTACTTC. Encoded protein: CSVTGGTGGPSYEQYF.

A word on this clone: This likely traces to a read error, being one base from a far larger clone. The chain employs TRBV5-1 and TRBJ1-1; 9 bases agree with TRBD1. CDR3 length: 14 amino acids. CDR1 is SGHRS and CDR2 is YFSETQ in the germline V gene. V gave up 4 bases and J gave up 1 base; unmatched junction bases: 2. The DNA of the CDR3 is TGCGCCAGCAGCCAGACAGGGGGGAACACTGAAGCTTTCTTT. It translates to CASSQTGGNTEAFF.

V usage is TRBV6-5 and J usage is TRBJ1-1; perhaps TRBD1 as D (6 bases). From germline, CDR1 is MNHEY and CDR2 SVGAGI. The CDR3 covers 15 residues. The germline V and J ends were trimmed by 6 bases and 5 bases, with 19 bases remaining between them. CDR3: CASRPGPRTATEAFF. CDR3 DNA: TGTGCCAGCAGACCAGGACCGAGGACAGCTACTGAAGCTTTCTTT.

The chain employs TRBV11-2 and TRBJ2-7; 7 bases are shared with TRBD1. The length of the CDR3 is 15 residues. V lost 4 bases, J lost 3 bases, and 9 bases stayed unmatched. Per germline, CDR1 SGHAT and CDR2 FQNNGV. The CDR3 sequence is CASSSPGQAYYEQYF. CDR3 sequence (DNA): TGTGCCAGCAGCTCACCAGGACAGGCGTACTACGAGCAGTACTTC.

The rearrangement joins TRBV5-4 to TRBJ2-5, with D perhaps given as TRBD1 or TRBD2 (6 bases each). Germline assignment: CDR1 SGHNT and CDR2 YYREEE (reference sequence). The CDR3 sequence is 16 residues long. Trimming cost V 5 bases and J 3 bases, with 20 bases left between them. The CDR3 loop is CASRPLPGADEETQYF. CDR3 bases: TGTGCCAGCAGACCACTCCCGGGGGCAGACGAAGAGACCCAGTACTTC.